This T cell receptor (beta chain) stems from a study of T cell repertoires in cytomegalovirus infection. This clonotype has a handful of counts. What it binds is unknown. A single record per CDR3 protein comes from TCRdb applying MiXCR to the reads. Of fewer than 1,000,000 distinct CDR3 sequences listed, roughly 30% are singletons. The germline V gene encodes CDR1 MDHEN and CDR2 SYDVKM. The CDR3 runs to 14 residues. V was shortened by 2 bases and J by 6 bases, with 13 bases between the two germline ends. This specimen was cultured CD8+ T cells from PBMCs, taken from culture after CMV antigen stimulation. This TCR derives from a human donor in good health (CMV status not recorded). Some clones in this sample may be carry-over from other donors' samples. The V and J genes are TRBV28 and TRBJ1-1; weak D call: TRBD1 (6 bases). In nucleotides, the CDR3 is TGTGCCAGCAGTTTACGGAGGGGGAGAGCTGAAGCTTTCTTT. This codes for CASSLRRGRAEAFF.